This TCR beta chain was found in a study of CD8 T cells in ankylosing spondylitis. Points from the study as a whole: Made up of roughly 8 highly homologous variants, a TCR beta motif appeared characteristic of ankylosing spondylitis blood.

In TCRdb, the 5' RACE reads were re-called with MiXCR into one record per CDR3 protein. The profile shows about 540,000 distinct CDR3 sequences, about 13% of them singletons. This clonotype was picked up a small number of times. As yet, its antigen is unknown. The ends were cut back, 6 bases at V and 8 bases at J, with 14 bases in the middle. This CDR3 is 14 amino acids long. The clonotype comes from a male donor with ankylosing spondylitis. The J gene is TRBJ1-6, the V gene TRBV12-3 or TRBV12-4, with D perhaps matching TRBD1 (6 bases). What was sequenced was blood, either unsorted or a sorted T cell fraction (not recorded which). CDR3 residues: CASSPGAGDSPLHF. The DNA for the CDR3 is TGTGCCAGCAGCCCAGGGGCAGGGGATTCACCCCTCCACTTT.